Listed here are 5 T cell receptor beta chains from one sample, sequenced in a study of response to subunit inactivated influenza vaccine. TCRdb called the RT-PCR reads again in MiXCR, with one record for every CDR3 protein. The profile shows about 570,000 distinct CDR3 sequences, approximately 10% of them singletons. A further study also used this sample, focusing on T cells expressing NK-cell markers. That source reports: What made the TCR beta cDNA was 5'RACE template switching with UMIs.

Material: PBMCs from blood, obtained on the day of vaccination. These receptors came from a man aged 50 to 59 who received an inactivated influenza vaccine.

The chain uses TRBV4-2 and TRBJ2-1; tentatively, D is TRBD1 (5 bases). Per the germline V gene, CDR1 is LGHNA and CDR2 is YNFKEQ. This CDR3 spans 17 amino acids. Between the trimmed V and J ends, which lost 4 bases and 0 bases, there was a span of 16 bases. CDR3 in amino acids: CASSRLPQGSSYNEQFF. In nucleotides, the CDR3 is TGTGCCAGCAGCCGCTTACCTCAGGGTAGCTCCTACAATGAGCAGTTCTTC.

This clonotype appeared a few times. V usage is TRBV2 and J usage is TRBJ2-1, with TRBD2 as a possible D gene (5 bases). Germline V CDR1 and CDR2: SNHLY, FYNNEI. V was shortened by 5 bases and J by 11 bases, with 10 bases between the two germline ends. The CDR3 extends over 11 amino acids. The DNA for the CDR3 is TGTGCCAGCAGTCCCAGACTACAGCAGTTCTTC. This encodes CASSPRLQQFF. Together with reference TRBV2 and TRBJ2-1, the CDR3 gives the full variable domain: EPEVTQTPSHQVTQMGQEVILRCVPISNHLYFYWYRQILGQKVEFLVSFYNNEISEKSEIFDDQFSVERPDGSNFTLKIRSTKLEDSAMYFCASSPRLQQFFGPGTRLTVL.

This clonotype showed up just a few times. The CDR3 region is CASSDRGTGSYEQFF. The CDR3 region has the DNA TGTGCCAGCAGCGACCGGGGGACAGGGTCGTATGAGCAGTTCTTC. The chain combines TRBV7-2 with TRBJ2-1, with TRBD1 matching 9 bases. The germline CDR1 and CDR2 sequences are SGHTA and FQGNSA. The CDR3 has 15 residues. V was clipped by 5 bases and J by 8 bases; unmatched bases: 10.

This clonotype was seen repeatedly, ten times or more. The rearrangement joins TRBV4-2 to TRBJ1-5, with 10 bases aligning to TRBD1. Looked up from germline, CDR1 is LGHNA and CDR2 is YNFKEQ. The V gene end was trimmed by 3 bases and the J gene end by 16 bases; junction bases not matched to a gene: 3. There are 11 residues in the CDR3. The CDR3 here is CASSQGQGRHF. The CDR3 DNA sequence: TGTGCCAGCAGCCAGGGACAGGGGAGACATTTT.

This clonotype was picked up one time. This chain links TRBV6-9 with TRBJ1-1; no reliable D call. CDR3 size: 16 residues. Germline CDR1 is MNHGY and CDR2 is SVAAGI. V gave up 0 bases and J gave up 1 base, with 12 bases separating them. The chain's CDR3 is CASSYSPGSRNTEAFF. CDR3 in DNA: TGTGCCAGCAGTTATTCTCCGGGTTCTAGGAACACTGAAGCTTTCTTT.